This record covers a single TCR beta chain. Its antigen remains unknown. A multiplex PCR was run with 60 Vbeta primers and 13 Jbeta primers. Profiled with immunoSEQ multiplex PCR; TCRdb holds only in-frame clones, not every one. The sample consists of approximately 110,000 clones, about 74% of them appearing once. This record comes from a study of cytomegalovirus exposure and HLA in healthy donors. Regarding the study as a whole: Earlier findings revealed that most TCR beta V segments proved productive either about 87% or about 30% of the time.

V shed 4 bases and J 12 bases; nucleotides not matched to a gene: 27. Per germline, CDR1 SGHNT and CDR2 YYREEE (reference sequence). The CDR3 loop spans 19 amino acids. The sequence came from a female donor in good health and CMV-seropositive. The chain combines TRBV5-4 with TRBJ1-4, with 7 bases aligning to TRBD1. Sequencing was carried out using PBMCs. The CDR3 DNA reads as TGTGCCAGCAGCCCGTCACCCAATTTCGATACAGGGGAACTGGGCGAACTGTTTTTT. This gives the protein CASSPSPNFDTGELGELFF.